This TCR beta chain came from a study of CD8+ T cells in alopecia areata. J was trimmed by 6 bases and V by 5 bases; bases with no gene match: 10. The germline V gene encodes CDR1 LGHNA and CDR2 YSLEER. This CDR3 region has 15 residues. Extraction of RNA preceded its reverse transcription into cDNA, which served as the sequencing template. Data came from immunoSEQ multiplex PCR; TCRdb stores just in-frame clones and leaves some out. This sample has about 110,000 clones, with 84% found just once. As for treatment: oral pan-JAK inhibitor, 5-10 mg twice daily. Sorting separated CD4+ and CD8+ T cells out of PBMCs. This clone was recorded a few times. Its antigen is unidentified. Study-wide points: Lesional scalp displayed greater clonality than normal scalp, most notably in alopecia totalis/universalis.

V and J are TRBV4-3 and TRBJ1-1, with TRBD1 identical over 9 bases. The clonotype originates from a human donor with alopecia areata. The sample was CD8+ T cells sorted from blood, taken at week 24, from a patient treated with tofacitinib. This CDR3 reads CASSDDGTGIAEAFF. DNA of the CDR3: TGCGCCAGCAGCGACGACGGGACAGGGATTGCTGAAGCTTTCTTT.